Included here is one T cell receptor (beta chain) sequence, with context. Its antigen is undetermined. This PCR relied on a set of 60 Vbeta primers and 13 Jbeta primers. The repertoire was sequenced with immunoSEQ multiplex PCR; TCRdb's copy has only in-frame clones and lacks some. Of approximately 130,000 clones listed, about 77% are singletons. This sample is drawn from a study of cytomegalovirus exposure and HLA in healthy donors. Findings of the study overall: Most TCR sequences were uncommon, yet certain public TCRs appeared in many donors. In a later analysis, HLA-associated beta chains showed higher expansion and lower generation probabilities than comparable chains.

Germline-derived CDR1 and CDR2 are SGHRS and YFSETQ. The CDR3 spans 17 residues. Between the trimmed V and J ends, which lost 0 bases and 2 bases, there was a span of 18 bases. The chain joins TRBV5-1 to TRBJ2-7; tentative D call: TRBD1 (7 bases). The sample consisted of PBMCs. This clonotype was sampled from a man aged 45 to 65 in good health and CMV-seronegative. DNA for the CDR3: TGCGCCAGCAGCTTGGGTTCGGGGGCAGGGGGTACCTACGAGCAGTACTTC. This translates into CASSLGSGAGGTYEQYF.